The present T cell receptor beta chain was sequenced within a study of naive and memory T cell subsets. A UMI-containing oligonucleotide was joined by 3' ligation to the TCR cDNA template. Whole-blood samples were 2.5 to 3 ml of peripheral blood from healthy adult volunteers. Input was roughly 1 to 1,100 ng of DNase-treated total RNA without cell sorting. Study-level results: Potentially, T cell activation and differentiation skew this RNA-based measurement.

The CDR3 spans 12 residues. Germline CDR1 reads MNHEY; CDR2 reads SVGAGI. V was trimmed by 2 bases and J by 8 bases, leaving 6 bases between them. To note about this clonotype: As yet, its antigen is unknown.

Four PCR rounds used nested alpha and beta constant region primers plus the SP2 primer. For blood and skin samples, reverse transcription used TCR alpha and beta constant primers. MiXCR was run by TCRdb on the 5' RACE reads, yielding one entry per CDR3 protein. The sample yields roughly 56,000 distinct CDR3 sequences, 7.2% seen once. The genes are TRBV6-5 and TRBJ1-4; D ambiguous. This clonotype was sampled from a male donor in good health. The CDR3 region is CASSYNGEKLFF. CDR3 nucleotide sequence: TGTGCCAGCAGTTACAACGGGGAAAAACTGTTTTTT.